Listed below are T cell receptor beta chains from one sample, sequenced in a study of response to subunit inactivated influenza vaccine. TCRdb processed the RT-PCR reads anew with MiXCR; each CDR3 protein has one entry. The table records just under 550,000 distinct CDR3 sequences, approximately 24% of them present only once. The sample also formed part of further work on T cells expressing NK-cell markers.

Sequenced material: CD4+ T cells sorted from PBMCs, taken 11 to 12 days after vaccination. These receptors were collected from a man between 45 and 60 years old who received an inactivated influenza vaccine. CDR3s include the opening cysteine and the closing phenylalanine or tryptophan. The D gene is left open where the match is weak. Clone size is not always given. Where it is, it says once, few, many or a class for expanded clones.

J	D	V	size	CDR3	DNA
TRBJ1-1	.	TRBV12-3/TRBV12-4	few	CASTKRGGSGTEAFF	TGTGCCAGCACCAAAAGGGGGGGATCAGGCACTGAAGCTTTCTTT
TRBJ2-3	TRBD2	TRBV5-5	.	CASSAGAGGPDTQYF	TGTGCCAGCAGCGCTGGAGCGGGAGGGCCGGATACGCAGTATTTT
TRBJ1-2	.	TRBV28	few	CASSSMHYTF	TGTGCCAGCAGTTCAATGCACTATACCTTC
TRBJ1-2	TRBD1	TRBV9	few	CASSTRDSPNYGYTF	TGTGCCAGCAGCACCCGGGACAGCCCTAACTATGGCTACACCTTC
TRBJ2-5	.	TRBV28	.	CATHLGQPPETQYF	TGTGCCACTCACCTTGGACAGCCTCCAGAGACCCAGTACTTC
TRBJ1-3	TRBD1	TRBV7-2	.	CASSMGTGPGNTIYF	TGTGCCAGCAGCATGGGGACAGGGCCGGGAAACACCATATATTTT
TRBJ1-2	TRBD1	TRBV4-3	.	CASSQASGTAALYGYTF	TGCGCCAGCAGCCAGGCCTCCGGGACAGCTGCTTTGTATGGCTACACCTTC
TRBJ2-5	TRBD2	TRBV7-2	many	CASSPRTSGRETQYF	TGTGCCAGCAGCCCGAGGACTAGCGGGAGGGAGACCCAGTACTTC
TRBJ2-4	.	TRBV6-5	.	CASSYTDTYKNIQYF	TGTGCCAGCAGTTATACCGACACTTACAAAAACATTCAGTACTTC
TRBJ2-1	.	TRBV2	few	CASRIGNEQFF	TGTGCCAGCAGGATCGGCAATGAGCAGTTCTTC
TRBJ1-5	.	TRBV20-1	few	CSARDGRYYSNQPQHF	TGCAGTGCTAGAGATGGACGCTATTATAGCAATCAGCCCCAGCATTTT
TRBJ1-1	.	TRBV29-1	few	CSVVGVDTEAFF	TGCAGCGTTGTCGGTGTGGACACTGAAGCTTTCTTT
TRBJ1-2	.	TRBV12-3/TRBV12-4	few	CASRISTVYGYTF	TGTGCCAGCAGGATCTCGACAGTCTATGGCTACACCTTC
TRBJ2-1	.	TRBV20-1	.	CSAQTPGQRNEQFF	TGCAGTGCTCAAACGCCGGGCCAACGGAATGAGCAGTTCTTC
TRBJ1-6	.	TRBV5-1	many	CASSLEGNNSPLHF	TGCGCCAGCAGCTTGGAGGGGAACAATTCACCCCTCCACTTT
TRBJ2-7	.	TRBV5-1	few	CASSLEWAWEQYF	TGCGCCAGCAGCTTGGAATGGGCGTGGGAGCAGTACTTC